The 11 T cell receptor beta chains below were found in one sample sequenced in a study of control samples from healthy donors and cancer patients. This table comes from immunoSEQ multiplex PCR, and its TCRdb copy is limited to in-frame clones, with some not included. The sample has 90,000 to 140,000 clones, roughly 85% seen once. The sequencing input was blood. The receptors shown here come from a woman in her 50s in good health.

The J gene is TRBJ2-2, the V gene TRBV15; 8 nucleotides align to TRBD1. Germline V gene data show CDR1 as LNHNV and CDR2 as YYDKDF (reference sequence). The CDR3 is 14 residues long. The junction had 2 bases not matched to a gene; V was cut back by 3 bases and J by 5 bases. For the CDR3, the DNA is TGTGCCACCAGCAGCCGGACAGGGACCGGGGAGCTGTTTTTT. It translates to CATSSRTGTGELFF.

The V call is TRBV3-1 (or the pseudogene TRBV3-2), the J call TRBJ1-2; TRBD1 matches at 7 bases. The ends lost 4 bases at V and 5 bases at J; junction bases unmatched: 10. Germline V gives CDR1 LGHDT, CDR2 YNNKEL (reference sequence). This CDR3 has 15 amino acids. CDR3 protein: CASSLRLGGSYGYTF. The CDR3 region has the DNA TGTGCCAGCAGCCTTCGCCTAGGGGGCTCGTATGGCTACACCTTC.

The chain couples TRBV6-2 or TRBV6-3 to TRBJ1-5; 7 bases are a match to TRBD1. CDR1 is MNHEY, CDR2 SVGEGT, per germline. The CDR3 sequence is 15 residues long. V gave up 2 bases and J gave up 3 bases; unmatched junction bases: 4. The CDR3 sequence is CASSYETGINQPQHF. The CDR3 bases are TGTGCCAGCAGTTACGAGACAGGGATCAATCAGCCCCAGCATTTT.

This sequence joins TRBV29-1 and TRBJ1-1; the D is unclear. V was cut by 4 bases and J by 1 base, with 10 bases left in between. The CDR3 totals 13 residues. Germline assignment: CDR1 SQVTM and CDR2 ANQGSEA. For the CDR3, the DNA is TGCAGCGTTGTGACGAGTCCGAACACTGAAGCTTTCTTT. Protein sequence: CSVVTSPNTEAFF.

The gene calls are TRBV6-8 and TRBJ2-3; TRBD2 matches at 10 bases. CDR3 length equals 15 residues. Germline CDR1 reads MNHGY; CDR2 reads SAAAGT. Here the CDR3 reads CATRRASGGTDTQYF. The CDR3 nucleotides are TGTGCGACCCGCCGGGCTAGCGGGGGAACAGATACGCAGTATTTT.

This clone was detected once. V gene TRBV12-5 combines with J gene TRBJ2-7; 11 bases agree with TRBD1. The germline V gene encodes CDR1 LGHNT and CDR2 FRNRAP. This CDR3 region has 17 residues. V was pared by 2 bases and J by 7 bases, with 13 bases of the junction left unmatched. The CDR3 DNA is TGTGCTAGTGGTTTGCCACTCTGGGACAGGGGGTGGTATGAGCAGTACTTC. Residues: CASGLPLWDRGWYEQYF.

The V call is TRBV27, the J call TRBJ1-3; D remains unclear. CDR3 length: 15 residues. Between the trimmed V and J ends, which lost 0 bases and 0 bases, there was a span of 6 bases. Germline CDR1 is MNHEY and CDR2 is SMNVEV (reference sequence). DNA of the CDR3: TGTGCCAGCAGTTTATCCGGCAGCTCTGGAAACACCATATATTTT. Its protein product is CASSLSGSSGNTIYF.

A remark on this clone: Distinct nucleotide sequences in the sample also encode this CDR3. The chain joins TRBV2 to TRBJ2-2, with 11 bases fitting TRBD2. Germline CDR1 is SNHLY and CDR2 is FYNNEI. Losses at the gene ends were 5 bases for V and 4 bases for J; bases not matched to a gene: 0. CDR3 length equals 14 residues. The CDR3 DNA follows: TGTGCCAGCAGTCTAGCGGGGGGCACCGGGGAGCTGTTTTTT. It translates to CASSLAGGTGELFF. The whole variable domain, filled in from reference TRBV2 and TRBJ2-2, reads EPEVTQTPSHQVTQMGQEVILRCVPISNHLYFYWYRQILGQKVEFLVSFYNNEISEKSEIFDDQFSVERPDGSNFTLKIRSTKLEDSAMYFCASSLAGGTGELFFGEGSRLTVL.

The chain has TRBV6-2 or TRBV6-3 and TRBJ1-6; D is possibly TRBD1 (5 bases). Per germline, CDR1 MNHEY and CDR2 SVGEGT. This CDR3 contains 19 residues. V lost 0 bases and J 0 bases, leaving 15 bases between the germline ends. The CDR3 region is CASSYSRGLLSSYNSPLHF. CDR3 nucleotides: TGTGCCAGCAGTTACTCGAGGGGCCTATTGAGCTCCTATAATTCACCCCTCCACTTT.

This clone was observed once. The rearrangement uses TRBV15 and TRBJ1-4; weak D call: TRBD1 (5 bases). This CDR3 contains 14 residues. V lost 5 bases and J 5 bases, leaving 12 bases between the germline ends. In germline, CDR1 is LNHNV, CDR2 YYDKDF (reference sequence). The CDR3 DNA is TGTGCCACCAGCCGAGGGACTTTCAATGAAAAACTGTTTTTT. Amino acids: CATSRGTFNEKLFF.

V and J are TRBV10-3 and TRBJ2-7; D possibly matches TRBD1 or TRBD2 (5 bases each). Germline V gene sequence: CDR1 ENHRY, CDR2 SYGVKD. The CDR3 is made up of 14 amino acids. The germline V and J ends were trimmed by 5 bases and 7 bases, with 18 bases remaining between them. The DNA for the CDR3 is TGTGCCATCAGTAACCCGGGGCGCACGGGGGAGCAGTACTTC. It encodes CAISNPGRTGEQYF.